This T cell receptor (beta chain) was identified during a study of monozygotic twins with inflammatory bowel disease. Every single donor had a roughly 2.5 ml blood sample drawn. This CDR3 has 14 residues. The germline gives CDR1 LGHDT, CDR2 YNNKEL (reference sequence). UMIs bearing a 6-nucleotide sample barcode were added through template switching. From its re-call of the 5' RACE reads, TCRdb lists each CDR3 protein once, without DNA. The sample includes over 150,000 distinct CDR3 sequences. Sequencing was performed on blood. The V call is TRBV3-1, the J call TRBJ1-1; TCRdb picks TRBD1, but there is no DNA to check that call. The receptor was isolated from a human donor with ulcerative colitis or Crohn's disease, or a healthy co-twin of an affected twin (not recorded which). The CDR3 reads CASSPGMGYTEAFF.